This TCR beta chain originates from a study of metastatic and nonmetastatic thyroid tumors (dated by TCRdb to the early 2020s). Study-wide context: The researchers compared repertoires between peripheral blood samples and tumor or nodule tissue samples from patients with malignant or benign thyroid disease.

Libraries were made using PCR. Sequencing instrument: Illumina HiSeq 4000. High-throughput sequencing was used to profile the TCR beta-chain CDR3 region of every patient. The original pipeline was this. The researchers built a classifier to tell apart papillary thyroid cancer patients with distant metastasis, based on CDR3 differences among clinicopathological groups. The Shannon index was used to assess repertoire diversity, and the Morisita-Horn index was used to assess tumor-blood repertoire similarity. TCRdb reprocessed the public reads (quality trimming at Q25 with fastp, clone calling with MiXCR) and kept in-frame beta chains. None of the V and J calls come from the authors' own analysis; TCRdb made them. This sample lists some 38,000 clones; more than 15% were detected once. The ten largest account for around 20% of the sample. Including the terminal cysteine and phenylalanine, the CDR3 comprises 10 residues. Only the CDR3 part of the read is kept: 30 bases, read in frame from the first base. Cut back by 6 bases and 4 bases, the V and J ends lie 4 bases apart. The germline V gene encodes CDR1 DFQATT and CDR2 SNEGSKA (reference sequence).

Before undergoing thyroid surgery, none of the patients had been given any kind of treatment. The study retrospectively analysed patient clinical samples collected from the early 2010s to the late 2010s using T-cell receptor beta sequencing. Findings and caveats that apply to the study as a whole: In both blood and tumor samples, TCR beta diversity was reported to be significantly higher in malignant tumors than in benign nodules.

Many counts were recorded for this clone. Its antigen specificity is not known. Base qualities were left out, and no much larger clone turns up one base away. The V and J segments used are TRBV20-1 and TRBJ2-1; the D gene is unclear. This TCR was recovered from a female donor with papillary thyroid cancer or a benign thyroid nodule (not recorded which). Some clones in this sample may be carry-over from other donors' samples. What was sequenced was blood. In nucleotides, the sequence is TGCAGTGCCATATACAATGAGCAGTTCTTC. It specifies CSAIYNEQFF.